The source of this T cell receptor beta chain is a study of cytomegalovirus exposure and HLA in healthy donors. Across the study: Unique TCRs from HLA-typed donors, around 79 million of them, were held in an early data release. Under 85% of a few hundred genotyped donors fell in the Caucasian-associated ancestry cluster.

V lost 2 bases and J 6 bases, leaving 11 bases between the germline ends. In germline, CDR1 is SGHRS, CDR2 YFSETQ. The CDR3 contains 14 residues. There were likely unrecorded immune exposures, though donors were nominally healthy when sampled. Only a few counts were recorded for this clone. The target antigen is unknown. PCR was performed using 60 Vbeta and 13 Jbeta primers. TCRdb's table, derived via immunoSEQ multiplex PCR, lists solely in-frame clones and lacks some. The table has about 160,000 clones, approximately 77% seen once; the top ten hold around 7%. Overall study results and limits: Among the most significant clusters, several appeared linked to common viral pathogens in a later analysis.

This sequence joins TRBV5-1 and TRBJ1-4; a weak D match, TRBD1 (5 bases). The clonotype originates from a male donor in good health and CMV-seropositive. Input material: PBMCs. In nucleotides, the CDR3 is TGCGCCAGCAGCTTCGGAGGGGTCGATGAAAAACTGTTTTTT. Translation gives CASSFGGVDEKLFF.